The source of this T cell receptor (beta chain) is a study of blood T cell repertoires in COVID-19. On the study more broadly: Sources were T cells, B-cell-depleted T cells, or PBMCs; the material itself was cDNA or gDNA.

Only in-frame clones appear in the TCRdb table, and some are missing; sequencing was by immunoSEQ multiplex PCR. Here the sample spans 70,000 to 95,000 clones, 70% to 90% being singletons. This CDR3 contains 11 residues. The source material was peripheral blood. The chain is built from TRBV12-2 and TRBJ2-7; TRBD2 was called by the table and not checked on the DNA. TRBV12-2 is termed a pseudogene. The receptor's source is a human donor in a cohort sampled during active COVID-19. CDR3 in amino acids: CARRLGYEQYF. The CDR3 DNA follows: TGTGCAAGGAGACTAGGTTACGAGCAGTACTTC.